Presented here are 28 T cell receptor beta chains from one specimen sequenced in a study of beta chain features in type 1 diabetes. Reverse transcription of all isolated RNA meant that expressed TCRB transcripts were sequenced. Profiling relied on immunoSEQ multiplex PCR, and the TCRdb table lists in-frame clones only, not all of them. The profile shows 600,000 to 700,000 clones, 9.5% to 15% of them singletons. Their recognized antigens are unknown. Study findings and constraints: For Type 1 diabetes patients, all four CD4+ subsets carried TCRB CDR3s that were moderately but significantly shorter.

Sequences were obtained from naive CD4+ T cells from blood. Receptors originate from a young man with type 1 diabetes.

V gene TRBV6-5 combines with J gene TRBJ2-2; D perhaps matches TRBD1 (5 bases). Trimming left V 0 bases short and J 7 bases short, with 15 bases between. The CDR3 extends over 16 amino acids. Per germline, CDR1 MNHEY and CDR2 SVGAGI. The CDR3 coding sequence is TGTGCCAGCAGTTACTCAGTCAGGGTTGAGGACGGGGAGCTGTTTTTT. Its protein is CASSYSVRVEDGELFF.

The chain links TRBV11-3 to TRBJ2-5, with D possibly being TRBD1 or TRBD2 (6 bases each). The CDR3 totals 15 residues. Between the trimmed V and J ends, which lost 1 base and 1 base, there was a span of 10 bases. Germline V gene sequence: CDR1 SGHNT, CDR2 YENEEA. CDR3 in DNA: TGTGCCAGCAGCTTAGCGGGGGCTTTCCAAGAGACCCAGTACTTC. Encoded protein: CASSLAGAFQETQYF.

The chain combines TRBV6-4 with TRBJ1-6, with 9 bases that match TRBD1. CDR1 is MRHNA, CDR2 SNTAGT, per germline. The CDR3 has 16 amino acids. The ends lost 5 bases at V and 13 bases at J; junction bases unmatched: 15. The CDR3 here is CASSPNYRDRARPLHF. CDR3 nucleotide sequence: TGTGCCAGCAGTCCTAACTACCGGGACAGGGCCAGGCCCCTCCACTTT.

This clone has just a few counts. The chain recombines TRBV7-2 with TRBJ2-5; D is unclear. The V gene's germline CDR1 is SGHTA and CDR2 FQGNSA. Trimming stripped 5 bases from V and 7 bases from J, with 11 bases between. This CDR3 has 12 residues. DNA of the CDR3: TGTGCCAGCAGCCGAGTGGGGTGGACCCAGTACTTC. Its protein is CASSRVGWTQYF. Full variable domain (remainder filled in from reference TRBV7-2 and TRBJ2-5): GAGVSQSPSNKVTEKGKDVELRCDPISGHTALYWYRQSLGQGLEFLIYFQGNSAPDKSGLPSDRFSAERTGGSVSTLTIQRTQQEDSAVYLCASSRVGWTQYFGPGTRLLVL.

The chain carries TRBV6-5 and TRBJ2-2; a possible D gene is TRBD2 (6 bases). The CDR3 is made up of 14 amino acids. The germline V gene has CDR1 MNHEY and CDR2 SVGAGI. V was shortened by 9 bases and J by 3 bases, with 14 bases between the two germline ends. Written as DNA, the CDR3 is TGTGCCAGTTTAACGGGGGAACACACCGGGGAGCTGTTTTTT. Its protein is CASLTGEHTGELFF.

The chain is built from TRBV21-1 and TRBJ1-3; the D call in the table, TRBD1, was not verified against the DNA. TRBV21-1 is a listed pseudogene. CDR3 length: 16 residues. CDR3 bases: TGTGCCAGCAGCAAAGGGATGGGCAGCTCTGGAAACACCATATATTTT. It yields the protein CASSKGMGSSGNTIYF.

This clone occurred a few times. The chain carries TRBV5-4 and TRBJ2-1, with D possibly matching TRBD1 (7 bases). Germline lookup yields CDR1 SGHNT and CDR2 YYREEE (reference sequence). The CDR3 has 13 residues. V shed 0 bases and J shed 8 bases, with 9 bases lying between them. The CDR3 coding sequence is TGTGCCAGCAGCTTGGCAGGGGGGTATGAGCAGTTCTTC. Translation: CASSLAGGYEQFF.

The rearrangement uses TRBV4-2 and TRBJ2-3; D gene unclear. Germline CDR1 reads LGHNA; CDR2 reads YNFKEQ. This CDR3 is 15 amino acids long. The V end was cut by 0 bases, the J end by 3 bases, with 10 bases between. CDR3 amino acids: CASSQEPAETDTQYF. The DNA for the CDR3 is TGTGCCAGCAGCCAAGAACCGGCGGAAACAGATACGCAGTATTTT.

The chain links TRBV6-5 to TRBJ2-3; D may match TRBD1 or TRBD2 (6 bases each). The CDR3 has 15 amino acids. Germline V gene sequence: CDR1 MNHEY, CDR2 SVGAGI. V was pared by 5 bases and J by 14 bases, with 26 bases between. This chain's CDR3 is CASSPRRRGVDSPYF. The CDR3 coding sequence is TGTGCCAGCAGTCCCCGTAGGAGGGGGGTTGATTCTCCGTATTTT.

This clone appeared a few times. This chain links TRBV18 with TRBJ2-7, with D hard to call. The CDR3 has 13 residues. CDR1 and CDR2 (germline): KGHSH, LQKENI. V lost 6 bases, J lost 6 bases, and 15 bases lay in between. The CDR3 region is CASSREERSEQYF. CDR3 nucleotide sequence: TGTGCCAGCTCCCGAGAGGAGAGATCCGAGCAGTACTTC. Together with reference TRBV18 and TRBJ2-7, the CDR3 gives the full variable domain: NAGVMQNPRHLVRRRGQEARLRCSPMKGHSHVYWYRQLPEEGLKFMVYLQKENIIDESGMPKERFSAEFPKEGPSILRIQQVVRGDSAAYFCASSREERSEQYFGPGTRLTVT.

The genes are TRBV5-4 and TRBJ2-5; no clear D. The CDR3 consists of 13 residues. V was clipped by 0 bases and J by 7 bases, with 10 bases between them. CDR1 SGHNT and CDR2 YYREEE come from the germline V gene (reference sequence). CDR3 in amino acids: CASSLASLPTQYF. In DNA, the CDR3 is TGTGCCAGCAGCTTGGCCTCACTGCCGACCCAGTACTTC.

This clone showed up just a few times. The chain carries TRBV5-1 and TRBJ2-2, with 7 bases fitting TRBD1. With V trimmed by 4 bases and J by 4 bases, 7 bases remained unmatched. The CDR3 has 15 amino acids. The germline gives CDR1 SGHRS, CDR2 YFSETQ. The CDR3, as DNA: TGCGCCAGCAGCAAGGTGACAGGGTCCACCGGGGAGCTGTTTTTT. This gives the protein CASSKVTGSTGELFF.

In this sample, this clone turned up a few times. The V call is TRBV19, the J call TRBJ1-2; a weak D match, TRBD1 (6 bases). The CDR3 runs 13 residues. The germline V gene encodes CDR1 LNHDA and CDR2 SQIVND (reference sequence). Trimming shortened V by 5 bases and J by 8 bases, and 15 bases separated the two germline ends. For the CDR3, the DNA is TGTGCCAGTAGTCCAAACAGGGAACGCGGCTACACCTTC. Residues: CASSPNRERGYTF.

This chain joins TRBV21-1 and TRBJ2-7; the table gives TRBD2 as D, unverified against the DNA. TRBV21-1 is labeled a pseudogene. CDR3 length equals 11 residues. The CDR3 DNA reads as TGTGCCAGCAAGAGGGCCTACGAGCAGTACTTC. Translating gives CASKRAYEQYF.

This chain joins TRBV19 and TRBJ1-2; no clear D gene. The CDR3 runs 14 residues. V shed 3 bases and J shed 2 bases, with 10 bases lying between them. CDR1 is LNHDA, CDR2 SQIVND, per germline (reference sequence). CDR3 nucleotides: TGTGCCAGTAGTATCGTGGAGGTAAACTATGGCTACACCTTC. This sequence encodes CASSIVEVNYGYTF.

V is TRBV19 and J is TRBJ2-7, with TRBD1 matching 9 bases. This CDR3 spans 14 amino acids. Trimming at V came to 7 bases and at J to 0 bases, leaving 4 bases not matched to a gene. Looked up from germline, CDR1 is LNHDA and CDR2 is SQIVND (reference sequence). The CDR3 DNA is TGTGCCAGTAAAAGGGACAGGGACTCCTACGAGCAGTACTTC. Translating it yields CASKRDRDSYEQYF. The complete variable domain, with remaining parts taken from reference TRBV19 and TRBJ2-7, reads DGGITQSPKYLFRKEGQNVTLSCEQNLNHDAMYWYRQDPGQGLRLIYYSQIVNDFQKGDIAEGYSVSREKKESFPLTVTSAQKNPTAFYLCASKRDRDSYEQYFGPGTRLTVT.

This clone was counted a few times. This chain connects TRBV29-1 to TRBJ2-7; a weak D match, TRBD2 (6 bases). The CDR3 spans 16 residues. Germline-derived CDR1 and CDR2 are SQVTM and ANQGSEA. V lost 0 bases, J lost 2 bases, and 17 bases lay in between. The CDR3 DNA reads TGCAGCGTTGAAGATTCTGGAGGGGAAAGGGCCTACGAGCAGTACTTC. Its translation is CSVEDSGGERAYEQYF.

This clone was seen more than once but under ten times. The chain carries TRBV9 and TRBJ1-4, with 7 positions matching TRBD1. With V trimmed by 2 bases and J by 5 bases, 6 bases remained unmatched. Germline loops: CDR1 SGDLS, CDR2 YYNGEE. The CDR3 loop spans 15 amino acids. The CDR3 loop is CASSVMAGGNEKLFF. DNA for the CDR3: TGTGCCAGCAGCGTGATGGCAGGGGGGAATGAAAAACTGTTTTTT.

This clone came up a few times. This sequence joins TRBV11-2 and TRBJ2-7; D is ambiguous. Looked up from germline, CDR1 is SGHAT and CDR2 is FQNNGV. This CDR3 comprises 14 residues. With 7 bases removed from V and 0 bases from J, the gap between germline ends came to 13 bases. Written as DNA, the CDR3 is TGTGCCAGCACCCTTCAGGCGAGCTCCTACGAGCAGTACTTC. Protein: CASTLQASSYEQYF. Filled out from reference TRBV11-2 and TRBJ2-7, the complete variable domain reads EAGVAQSPRYKIIEKRQSVAFWCNPISGHATLYWYQQILGQGPKLLIQFQNNGVVDDSQLPKDRFSAERLKGVDSTLKIQPAKLEDSAVYLCASTLQASSYEQYFGPGTRLTVT.

This clone was picked up a small number of times. The chain joins TRBV29-1 to TRBJ2-5; D not resolved. The V end was cut by 0 bases, the J end by 1 base, with 9 bases between. The CDR3 covers 14 residues. Per germline, CDR1 SQVTM and CDR2 ANQGSEA. The CDR3 sequence is CSVEEVAAQETQYF. For the CDR3, the DNA is TGCAGCGTTGAAGAGGTGGCAGCCCAAGAGACCCAGTACTTC. Drawing the rest from reference TRBV29-1 and TRBJ2-5, the complete variable domain is SAVISQKPSRDICQRGTSLTIQCQVDSQVTMMFWYRQQPGQSLTLIATANQGSEATYESGFVIDKFPISRPNLTFSTLTVSNMSPEDSSIYLCSVEEVAAQETQYFGPGTRLLVL.

The chain uses TRBV11-3 and TRBJ2-7; tentatively, D is TRBD2 (6 bases). Trimming stripped 8 bases from V and 0 bases from J, with 14 bases between. The CDR3 extends over 14 amino acids. CDR1 and CDR2 (germline): SGHNT, YENEEA. The CDR3 sequence: CASAAGGYSYEQYF. CDR3 in DNA: TGTGCCAGCGCCGCTGGAGGGTACTCCTACGAGCAGTACTTC.

The V gene is TRBV18, the J gene TRBJ2-5; no definite D call. This CDR3 has 13 residues. With 5 bases removed from V and 2 bases from J, the gap between germline ends came to 9 bases. In germline, CDR1 is KGHSH, CDR2 LQKENI. The CDR3 is CASSRLIQETQYF. Written as DNA, the CDR3 is TGTGCCAGCTCAAGACTTATTCAAGAGACCCAGTACTTC.

The table lists this clone with a few counts. The rearrangement joins TRBV7-2 to TRBJ1-5; D is perhaps TRBD1 (5 bases). Germline V CDR1 and CDR2: SGHTA, FQGNSA. Trimming pared 4 bases from V and 2 bases from J, leaving 15 bases between. The CDR3 runs to 16 residues. Here the CDR3 DNA reads TGTGCCAGCAGCTCTCAGGCGGGGGGACGCAATCAGCCCCAGCATTTT. It is translated as CASSSQAGGRNQPQHF.

The chain couples TRBV28 to TRBJ1-2; TRBD1 agrees at 8 bases. The V and J ends lost 1 base and 8 bases, in that order; junction bases with no gene match: 9. The CDR3 sequence is 15 residues long. The germline V gene encodes CDR1 MDHEN and CDR2 SYDVKM. The DNA for the CDR3 is TGTGCCAGCAGTTTATCCTCCGGACAGGGAGGCGGCTACACCTTC. Residues: CASSLSSGQGGGYTF.

The sample holds a few counts of this clone. V is TRBV29-1 and J is TRBJ2-5, with D possibly being TRBD1 or TRBD2 (6 bases each). This CDR3 is 14 amino acids long. V dropped 0 bases and J dropped 7 bases, with 15 bases sitting between them. Germline values: CDR1 SQVTM, CDR2 ANQGSEA. The CDR3 region is CSVEEETGAWTQYF. The CDR3 bases are TGCAGCGTTGAAGAAGAGACGGGGGCTTGGACCCAGTACTTC.

This clone was observed a handful of times. This chain links TRBV19 with TRBJ2-1; the D is unclear. The germline V and J ends were trimmed by 5 bases and 2 bases, with 16 bases remaining between them. This CDR3 is built from 16 residues. Germline V lookup: CDR1 LNHDA, CDR2 SQIVND (reference sequence). The CDR3, as DNA: TGTGCCAGTAGTCTCCCCGGGCCGAGGCCCTACAATGAGCAGTTCTTC. It translates to CASSLPGPRPYNEQFF.

A word on this clone: One end of the junction varies from germline; a read error may be responsible. The rearrangement uses TRBV7-8 and TRBJ2-3; 11 bases map to TRBD2. The CDR3 runs 15 residues. Germline-derived CDR1 and CDR2 are SGHVS and FQNEAQ. The CDR3 DNA reads TGTGCCAGCAGCATAGCGGGGGGGCCGACAGATACGCAGTATTTT. As protein: CASSIAGGPTDTQYF.

This clone occurred a few times. CDR3 residues: CASIGAGSYNEQFF. CDR3 DNA sequence: TGTGCCAGCATCGGAGCTGGGAGCTACAATGAGCAGTTCTTC. The chain joins TRBV25-1 to TRBJ2-1, with D possibly TRBD2 on 5 matching bases. Germline V gives CDR1 MGHDK, CDR2 SYGVNS. Deletions cut 7 bases from V and 3 bases from J, with 13 bases between. CDR3 size: 14 residues.